This TCR beta chain was identified in a study of spatial heterogeneity in lung cancer. About the research overall: Combinations of a unique TCR and a UMI were tallied in raw reads, and on average each appeared more than ten times.

The study tagged each TCR cDNA molecule with a unique molecular identifier. TCRdb used MiXCR to reprocess the 5' RACE reads, holding one entry per CDR3 protein. The sample lists tens of thousands of distinct CDR3 sequences, around 6% occurring once. This clonotype was detected ten times or more. Time point noted: sample taken at primary tumor resection. A total of some 70 untreated early-stage non-small cell lung cancer patients served as donors. From tumor, nontumor lung or frozen PBMC, whole RNA was taken unsorted for sequencing. The CDR3 runs to 13 residues. V shed 4 bases, J shed 1 base, and the junction held 1 base outside the gene matches. Looked up from germline, CDR1 is LGHDT and CDR2 is YNNKEL (reference sequence).

This receptor was taken from a female donor with early-stage non-small cell lung cancer. The V gene is TRBV3-1, the J gene TRBJ2-7; 7 nucleotides match TRBD1. Source: PBMCs, taken at surgery. Here the CDR3 DNA reads TGTGCCAGCAGCCGACAGGGATCCTACGAGCAGTACTTC. Translated, it gives CASSRQGSYEQYF.